This T cell receptor beta chain is from a study of T cells in tumors after PD-1 blockade (dated by TCRdb to about 2019). Looking at the study overall: Prior checkpoint blockade, systemic immunosuppressant use, and recent radiotherapy or other anti-cancer therapy within 4 weeks were grounds for patient exclusion. Patients received pembrolizumab 200 mg every 3 weeks or cemiplimab 350 mg every 2 weeks. While on anti-PD-1 treatment, some of the patients also continued taking daily vismodegib 150 mg. On average, peripheral blood samples yielded roughly 39,000 unique clonotypes and 100,000 or so TCR templates (range about 23,000-270,000). Paired single-cell RNA and TCR sequencing was done in the study on site-matched tumors from patients with BCC or SCC, both before and after anti-PD-1 therapy. To compare blood and tumor clonotypes, bulk TCR sequencing was performed on nine to ten peripheral blood samples from about five patients. RECIST version 1.1 was the standard used to evaluate clinical response. General conclusions and limits of the study: The source of novel T cell clones was not identified and could include lymphoid organs or rare unexpanded clones within the tumor or its periphery. Roughly two fifths of tumor TCR clonotypes were detected in blood, and some novel exhausted tumor clones were observed in pre-treatment blood, which was taken as suggesting peripheral recruitment.

Regarding this clone: Its recognized antigen is unknown. Base-call qualities are not available, and no considerably larger clone is one nucleotide away.

From the cysteine through the phenylalanine, the CDR3 covers 14 amino acids. CDR3 DNA is the only sequence kept; it has 42 bases, read in frame from the first base. Reading the germline V gene gives CDR1 MNHEY and CDR2 SVGEGT. A distance of 12 bases separates the germline ends of V and J, which lose 6 bases and 0 bases respectively. The time point label for this specimen denotes: before anti-PD-1 therapy. For bulk TCRbeta sequencing, genomic DNA was extracted from tumor biopsies or peripheral blood, and input amounts ranged from roughly 550 ng to 6,004 ng. Every patient was a poor candidate for surgical resection and had histologically proven advanced or metastatic basal or squamous cell carcinoma. Of the ten or so patients in the basal cell carcinoma cohort, roughly 8 underwent bulk tumor TCR sequencing. Deep TCRbeta sequencing was performed with the immunoSEQ platform. The study's processing was this. Only productive rearrangements were exported from the immunoSEQ Analyzer for further analysis. T cell phenotypes were assigned to bulk TCRbeta clonotypes by matching the clonotypes to single-cell RNA+TCR-seq clones with the same TCRbeta sequence. Clone enrichment in tumor was calculated as tumor frequency divided by PBMC frequency from bulk TCR sequencing. GLIPH was used to group TCRs into specificity groups, clusters of distinct TCRs likely recognizing common antigens via shared CDR3 motifs. TCRdb retrieved this table from immuneACCESS and kept in-frame rearrangements only. Not all clones are present; in checked studies, unresolved V genes account for under half, and no reason is known for the remainder. The V and J calls and the clone size are those of that table, but D and trimming were determined from the DNA. This sample has about 33,000 clones in its table, and around 80% of those were observed once. Under 40% of the sample is taken by the ten largest.

The receptor chain draws on TRBV6-2 or TRBV6-3 and TRBJ2-7; a weak D assignment points to TRBD1 (6 bases agree). The clonotype was recovered from a human donor with basal cell carcinoma. Sequenced material: PBMCs, taken before anti-PD-1 treatment. The DNA reads TGTGCCAGCAGCTCTGGACAGTACTCCTACGAGCAGTACTTC. Its amino acids are CASSSGQYSYEQYF.